Sequencing of this T cell receptor beta chain was carried out in a study of PD-1 blockade in classical Hodgkin lymphoma. Findings and limits, study-wide: Before treatment, complete responders showed about the same diversity as newly diagnosed patients. Newly diagnosed patients had baseline TCR diversity that was reportedly lower than that of healthy donors.

Concerning this clone itself: Antigen specificity is unknown.

Each of the patients experienced relapse following autologous stem cell transplantation, and their brentuximab vedotin exposure differed. The assay was immunoSEQ multiplex PCR, and TCRdb's table has in-frame clones only and misses some. The table lists tens of thousands of clones, roughly nine tenths of them singletons. This sample comprised peripheral blood mononuclear cells (PBMCs), obtained at baseline. The sequence was obtained from a human donor with classical Hodgkin lymphoma.

The CDR3 reads CATKGELNEKLFF. CDR3 bases: TGTGCCACCAAGGGGGAGTTGAATGAAAAACTGTTTTTT. The rearrangement joins TRBV13 to TRBJ1-4, with D possibly matching TRBD1 (6 bases). Germline V gene sequence: CDR1 PRHDT, CDR2 FYEKMQ (reference sequence). CDR3 length equals 13 residues. The V end lost 10 bases, the J end lost 5 bases, and 14 bases lay between the germline ends.